The entry below describes one T cell receptor beta chain. No antigen is known for it. The study sampled nominally healthy donors, though unrecorded immune exposures were likely. With 60 Vbeta and 13 Jbeta primers, the PCR was carried out. Profiling relied on immunoSEQ multiplex PCR, and the TCRdb table lists in-frame clones only, not all of them. Seen here are 70,000 to 95,000 clones, roughly 73% observed once, and the top ten hold 2% to 2.5%. This sample stems from a study of cytomegalovirus exposure and HLA in healthy donors. The CDR3 is 15 amino acids. V shed 1 base, J shed 1 base, and the junction held 3 bases outside the gene matches. From germline, CDR1 is SGHNT and CDR2 YENEEA. Study observations and caveats: V- and J-gene trimming in TCR beta was tied to a missense DCLRE1C variant by an analysis performed later. V segments that were indistinguishable, TRBV6-2 and TRBV6-3 among them, were omitted from analysis.

The chain recombines TRBV11-3 with TRBJ2-7, with 8 bases that match TRBD1. This receptor was taken from a middle-aged man in good health and CMV-seronegative. Sequenced: PBMCs. The chain's CDR3 is CASSLGTGYSYEQYF. The CDR3 bases are TGTGCCAGCAGCTTAGGGACAGGGTATTCCTACGAGCAGTACTTC.